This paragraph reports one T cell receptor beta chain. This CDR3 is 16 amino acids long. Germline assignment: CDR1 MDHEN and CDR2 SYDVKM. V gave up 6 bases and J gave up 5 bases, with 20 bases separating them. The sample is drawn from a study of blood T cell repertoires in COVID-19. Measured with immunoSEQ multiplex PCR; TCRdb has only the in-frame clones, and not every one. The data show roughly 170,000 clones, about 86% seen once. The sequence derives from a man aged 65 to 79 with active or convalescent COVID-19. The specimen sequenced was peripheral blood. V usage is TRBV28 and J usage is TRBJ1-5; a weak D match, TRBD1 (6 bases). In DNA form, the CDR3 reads TGTGCCAGCAGACCCCGGTGGGCGGGGGCTGATCAGCCCCAGCATTTT. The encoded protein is CASRPRWAGADQPQHF.